The present entry profiles one T cell receptor beta chain with its context. This record belongs to a study of Ad26.COV2.S vaccination and SARS-CoV-2 variants. Specified treatment: some 20 received Ad26.COV2.S at low or high dose, single or two shots; roughly five received placebo; per-sample allocation not given. Repertoires come from day 63 after the first vaccine or placebo injection. Cohort 1b enrolled adults aged 18-55 years in Boston. Generated by immunoSEQ multiplex PCR, the TCRdb table keeps only in-frame clones and is missing some. The table records about 280,000 clones, around 87% of them present only once. The sequence came from a person aged 18-60 years who received the Ad26.COV2.S COVID-19 vaccine or a placebo. The sequences come from peripheral blood, collected in a trial of Ad26.COV2.S vaccine versus placebo.

DNA for the CDR3: TGTGCCAGCAGTTTTACTAGCGGCTACGAGCAGTACTTC. Translated: CASSFTSGYEQYF. The chain links TRBV12-3 or TRBV12-4 to TRBJ2-7, with 8 positions matching TRBD2. V shed 3 bases and J 3 bases; nucleotides not matched to a gene: 1. This CDR3 has 13 amino acids.